This entry lists 27 T cell receptor beta chains sequenced from one sample in a study of Ad26.COV2.S vaccination and SARS-CoV-2 variants. Using immunoSEQ multiplex PCR, the repertoire was profiled, and TCRdb retains in-frame clones only, with some absent. The repertoire consists of about 350,000 clones, with around nine tenths occurring once and the leading ten covering approximately 5%. As to treatment: roughly 18 received Ad26.COV2.S at low or high dose, single or two shots; a few received placebo; per-sample allocation not given. Day 63 after the first injection of vaccine or placebo was the sampling time. The sequencing here drew on peripheral blood, taken in a trial of Ad26.COV2.S vaccine versus placebo. All receptors derive from a person between 18 and 59 years old who received the Ad26.COV2.S COVID-19 vaccine or a placebo.

The chain carries TRBV7-9 and TRBJ2-5, with 9 bases lining up with TRBD1. The CDR3 runs 16 residues. After removal of 5 bases from V and 2 bases from J, the junction contained 9 bases not matched to a gene. Germline CDR1 reads SEHNR; CDR2 reads FQNEAQ (reference sequence). The CDR3 nucleotides read TGTGCCAGCAGCCGCACAGGGGGCAGTGGGCAAGAGACCCAGTACTTC. Translating gives CASSRTGGSGQETQYF. Supplemented by reference TRBV7-9 and TRBJ2-5, the full variable domain reads DTGVSQNPRHKITKRGQNVTFRCDPISEHNRLYWYRQTLGQGPEFLTYFQNEAQLEKSRLLSDRFSAERPKGSFSTLEIQRTEQGDSAMYLCASSRTGGSGQETQYFGPGTRLLVL.

The rearrangement links TRBV11-1 to TRBJ2-7; D perhaps matches TRBD1 (5 bases). The CDR3 has 12 residues. CDR1 and CDR2 from the germline V gene are SGHAT and FQDESV (reference sequence). V lost 1 base, J lost 6 bases, and 7 bases lay in between. Written as DNA, the CDR3 is TGTGCCAGCAGCTTAGAGGGGCGCGAGCAGTACTTC. Translating gives CASSLEGREQYF. Combining the CDR3 with reference TRBV11-1 and TRBJ2-7 gives the whole variable domain EAEVAQSPRYKITEKSQAVAFWCDPISGHATLYWYRQILGQGPELLVQFQDESVVDDSQLPKDRFSAERLKGVDSTLKIQPAELGDSAMYLCASSLEGREQYFGPGTRLTVT.

With respect to this clone: This sample also contains other DNA sequences that code for the same CDR3. J is TRBJ1-2 and V is TRBV18, with TRBD1 as a possible D gene (5 bases). V lost 3 bases, J lost 2 bases, and 7 bases lay in between. Germline loops: CDR1 KGHSH, CDR2 LQKENI. CDR3 length equals 13 residues. This CDR3 is CASSPGRNYGYTF. CDR3 nucleotides: TGTGCCAGCTCACCGGGACGGAACTATGGCTACACCTTC.

The chain links TRBV18 to TRBJ2-2; 8 nucleotides match TRBD2. The junction had 7 bases not matched to a gene; V was cut back by 6 bases and J by 1 base. Germline V CDR1 and CDR2: KGHSH, LQKENI. The CDR3 spans 16 residues. This CDR3 is CASSRTGGENTGELFF. In nucleotides, the CDR3 is TGTGCCAGCTCGCGAACGGGAGGGGAGAACACCGGGGAGCTGTTTTTT.

DNA for the CDR3: TGTGCCAGCAGCCAAGATATAAGGGGGGTGAACACTGAAGCTTTCTTT. It codes for CASSQDIRGVNTEAFF. The genes are TRBV4-2 and TRBJ1-1, with TRBD1 as a possible D gene (6 bases). Trimming shortened V by 0 bases and J by 0 bases, and 11 bases separated the two germline ends. The germline V gene has CDR1 LGHNA and CDR2 YNFKEQ. CDR3 length equals 16 residues.

The chain combines TRBV9 with TRBJ1-5; no clear D. The germline V gene encodes CDR1 SGDLS and CDR2 YYNGEE. The V gene lost 4 bases and the J gene lost 5 bases, with 19 bases spanning the gap. The CDR3 length is 16 residues. CDR3 DNA: TGTGCCAGCAGCCCCTATGAGACGGATTTAGATCAGCCCCAGCATTTT. It translates to CASSPYETDLDQPQHF.

The chain joins TRBV9 to TRBJ1-2, with 9 bases matching TRBD1. CDR1 and CDR2 (germline): SGDLS, YYNGEE. The V and J ends lost 2 bases and 4 bases, in that order; junction bases with no gene match: 9. This CDR3 has 16 residues. The CDR3 bases are TGTGCCAGCAGCGTTTCACAGGGGGCTTCGACCTATGGCTACACCTTC. Protein: CASSVSQGASTYGYTF.

The CDR3 DNA is TGTGCCAGCAGTGAAGCATCGGGGGGCAATCAGCCCCAGCATTTT. Protein sequence: CASSEASGGNQPQHF. The V and J genes are TRBV2 and TRBJ1-5; D might be TRBD1 (5 bases). CDR3 length: 15 residues. Germline CDR1 reads SNHLY; CDR2 reads FYNNEI. Trimming left V 0 bases short and J 2 bases short, with 8 bases between.

The chain carries TRBV9 and TRBJ1-3, with D possibly being TRBD1 (6 bases). The CDR3 length is 16 residues. V shed 0 bases and J shed 2 bases, with 12 bases lying between them. Germline V lookup: CDR1 SGDLS, CDR2 YYNGEE. The CDR3 DNA reads as TGTGCCAGCAGCGTAGCTACAACAGGGACTGGAAACACCATATATTTT. Amino acids: CASSVATTGTGNTIYF.

The chain links TRBV27 to TRBJ2-7; 9 nucleotides agree with TRBD1. The trim removed 4 bases at V and 2 bases at J, leaving 6 bases unmatched. CDR1 and CDR2 from the germline V gene are MNHEY and SMNVEV (reference sequence). This CDR3 region has 15 residues. The CDR3: CASSWSGTGTYEQYF. In DNA, the CDR3 is TGTGCCAGCAGTTGGTCCGGGACAGGGACCTACGAGCAGTACTTC.

The rearrangement links TRBV5-1 to TRBJ2-7, with a possible D match to TRBD1 (6 bases). Per the germline V gene, CDR1 is SGHRS and CDR2 is YFSETQ. V gave up 4 bases and J gave up 6 bases, with 17 bases separating them. The CDR3 runs to 14 residues. In DNA form, the CDR3 reads TGCGCCAGCAGCAACGTGGCAGGGACAAGCGAGCAGTACTTC. It codes for CASSNVAGTSEQYF.

The chain links TRBV19 to TRBJ1-6; D perhaps matches TRBD1 (6 bases). Trimming removed 10 bases at V and 5 bases at J, with 15 bases between. Germline V gives CDR1 LNHDA, CDR2 SQIVND (reference sequence). CDR3 length: 14 amino acids. The CDR3 sequence: CATQGGLHNSPLHF. CDR3 in DNA: TGTGCCACCCAAGGGGGTTTACATAATTCACCCCTCCACTTT.

V usage is TRBV5-6 and J usage is TRBJ2-1; D is undetermined. Germline CDR1 and CDR2: SGHDT and YYEEEE. The CDR3 has 15 residues. Trimming pared 4 bases from V and 5 bases from J, leaving 16 bases between. The CDR3 protein is CASSPILEADNEQFF. CDR3 nucleotide sequence: TGTGCCAGCAGCCCAATCCTAGAGGCGGACAATGAGCAGTTCTTC. The whole variable domain, remainder taken from reference TRBV5-6 and TRBJ2-1, is DAGVTQSPTHLIKTRGQQVTLRCSPKSGHDTVSWYQQALGQGPQFIFQYYEEEERQRGNFPDRFSGHQFPNYSSELNVNALLLGDSALYLCASSPILEADNEQFFGPGTRLTVL.

The genes are TRBV19 and TRBJ1-2; the D is unclear. Trimming shortened V by 2 bases and J by 8 bases, and 15 bases separated the two germline ends. Germline lookup yields CDR1 LNHDA and CDR2 SQIVND (reference sequence). The CDR3 runs to 14 residues. The CDR3 DNA reads TGTGCCAGTAGTATAATCCTGGATTTTGGGGGCTACACCTTC. Translation: CASSIILDFGGYTF. Full variable domain (outside the CDR3, taken from reference TRBV19 and TRBJ1-2): DGGITQSPKYLFRKEGQNVTLSCEQNLNHDAMYWYRQDPGQGLRLIYYSQIVNDFQKGDIAEGYSVSREKKESFPLTVTSAQKNPTAFYLCASSIILDFGGYTFGSGTRLTVV.

This clone has a handful of counts. The chain combines TRBV2 with TRBJ2-7, with TRBD1 as a possible D gene (6 bases). V was clipped by 3 bases and J by 4 bases, with 10 bases between them. Germline loops: CDR1 SNHLY, CDR2 FYNNEI. The CDR3 runs to 13 residues. The CDR3 here is CASSDRDKYEQYF. The CDR3 DNA sequence: TGTGCCAGCAGTGACCGGGACAAGTACGAGCAGTACTTC.

The chain employs TRBV20-1 and TRBJ1-6; a weak D match, TRBD1 (6 bases). Germline values: CDR1 DFQATT, CDR2 SNEGSKA (reference sequence). CDR3 length: 13 residues. Trimming pared 3 bases from V and 7 bases from J, leaving 10 bases between. Written as DNA, the CDR3 is TGCAGTGCTAGTAAGGGGGGCAATTCACCCCTCCACTTT. Protein product: CSASKGGNSPLHF.

The J gene is TRBJ2-5, the V gene TRBV13; 11 nucleotides line up with TRBD2. The CDR3 has 15 residues. Germline assignment: CDR1 PRHDT and CDR2 FYEKMQ (reference sequence). Losses at the gene ends were 2 bases for V and 4 bases for J; bases not matched to a gene: 3. CDR3 coding DNA: TGTGCCAGCAGCTTAAAGCTAGCGGGGGGAGAGACCCAGTACTTC. Encoded protein: CASSLKLAGGETQYF. The full variable domain, completed using reference TRBV13 and TRBJ2-5, is AAGVIQSPRHLIKEKRETATLKCYPIPRHDTVYWYQQGPGQDPQFLISFYEKMQSDKGSIPDRFSAQQFSDYHSELNMSSLELGDSALYFCASSLKLAGGETQYFGPGTRLLVL.

The rearrangement uses TRBV5-1 and TRBJ2-6; the D is unclear. Between the trimmed V and J ends, which lost 2 bases and 0 bases, there was a span of 9 bases. Germline-derived CDR1 and CDR2 are SGHRS and YFSETQ. The CDR3 covers 16 residues. The CDR3 loop reads CASSFLSTSGANVLTF. The DNA of the CDR3 is TGCGCCAGCAGCTTTTTATCGACCTCTGGGGCCAACGTCCTGACTTTC.

CDR3 bases: TGTGCCAGCAGCTTAGAGTGGGCCGTAGGATGCAATCAGCCCCAGCATTTT. Its translation: CASSLEWAVGCNQPQHF. The rearrangement joins TRBV7-7 to TRBJ1-5, with no clear D. The CDR3 runs to 17 residues. V was shortened by 1 base and J by 2 bases, with 15 bases between the two germline ends. Per germline, CDR1 SSHAT and CDR2 FNYEAQ (reference sequence).

This rearrangement joins TRBV18 to TRBJ2-1; 8 bases fit TRBD2. The junction had 10 bases not matched to a gene; V was cut back by 0 bases and J by 6 bases. Germline loops: CDR1 KGHSH, CDR2 LQKENI. This CDR3 has 17 residues. In DNA, the CDR3 is TGTGCCAGCTCACCACCGGTCCGAGCGGGGGCCCTCAATGAGCAGTTCTTC. Translating it yields CASSPPVRAGALNEQFF.

This chain links TRBV5-5 with TRBJ2-7, with TRBD2 matching over 9 bases. Germline-derived CDR1 and CDR2 are SGHKS and YYEKEE (reference sequence). V lost 0 bases and J lost 4; bases outside the gene matches: 11. The CDR3 contains 17 residues. CDR3 sequence reads: CASSLVHGTSFSYEQYF. In nucleotides, the CDR3 is TGTGCCAGCAGCTTGGTTCACGGGACTAGCTTCTCTTACGAGCAGTACTTC.

The V call is TRBV11-2, the J call TRBJ1-1; a weak D match, TRBD1 (6 bases). CDR1 and CDR2 from the germline V gene are SGHAT and FQNNGV. Trimming took off 1 base at V and 5 bases at J, with 20 bases between the two ends. The CDR3 consists of 17 residues. The CDR3 region is CASSLGPRGGRVTEAFF. The CDR3 bases are TGTGCCAGCAGCTTAGGACCACGAGGGGGTCGAGTAACTGAAGCTTTCTTT.

This chain connects TRBV9 to TRBJ1-2; D remains unclear. This CDR3 spans 12 amino acids. Looked up from germline, CDR1 is SGDLS and CDR2 is YYNGEE. V was pared by 3 bases and J by 13 bases, with 16 bases between. The CDR3, as DNA: TGTGCCAGCAGCGCCTCCCAATCAACACCCACCTTC. Translating it yields CASSASQSTPTF. The whole variable domain, filled in from reference TRBV9 and TRBJ1-2, reads DSGVTQTPKHLITATGQRVTLRCSPRSGDLSVYWYQQSLDQGLQFLIQYYNGEERAKGNILERFSAQQFPDLHSELNLSSLELGDSALYFCASSASQSTPTFGSGTRLTVV.

The V gene is TRBV6-1, the J gene TRBJ2-1; no reliable D call. The length of the CDR3 is 13 residues. Germline values: CDR1 MNHNS, CDR2 SASEGT. V shed 3 bases and J shed 5 bases, with 8 bases lying between them. The CDR3 DNA sequence: TGTGCCAGCAGTGAGAAGGAAAACAATGAGCAGTTCTTC. Protein: CASSEKENNEQFF.

Turning to this clone: This CDR3 is also generated by other DNA sequences in the sample. The genes are TRBV5-1 and TRBJ2-2; D is possibly TRBD2 (6 bases). Trimming took 4 bases from V and 0 from J, leaving 13 bases between them. The CDR3 has 16 residues. From germline, CDR1 is SGHRS and CDR2 YFSETQ. The CDR3 protein is CASSPPGLSNTGELFF. DNA for the CDR3: TGCGCCAGCAGCCCGCCGGGACTGTCGAACACCGGGGAGCTGTTTTTT.

This chain uses TRBV27 with TRBJ1-1; 9 nucleotides line up with TRBD1. CDR1 is MNHEY, CDR2 SMNVEV, per germline (reference sequence). The CDR3 runs to 14 residues. After removal of 4 bases from V and 5 bases from J, the junction contained 5 bases not matched to a gene. The DNA for the CDR3 is TGTGCCAGCAGTTGGAACGGACAGGGGACTGAAGCTTTCTTT. This gives the protein CASSWNGQGTEAFF.

V and J are TRBV2 and TRBJ1-2; D unresolved. Per germline, CDR1 SNHLY and CDR2 FYNNEI. Trimming cost V 10 bases and J 4 bases, with 13 bases left between them. The CDR3 spans 12 residues. As DNA, the CDR3 is TGTGCCACCTCTAGTGGTAGCTATGGCTACACCTTC. Its translation: CATSSGSYGYTF.